This TCR beta chain was sequenced for a study of Graves' ophthalmopathy and Graves' hyperthyroidism. The sample holds many counts of this clonotype. The TCR beta CDR3 regions underwent amplification from RNA transcripts. An opening RT-PCR round employed HTBI primers and preceded a second-round multiplex PCR. TCRdb redid the calling of the multiplex PCR reads with MiXCR, one entry per CDR3 protein. The repertoire holds 660,000 or so distinct CDR3 sequences, with 35% to 50% as singletons. Sequencing was performed on peripheral blood. The receptor was derived from an adult man with Graves' ophthalmopathy.

Here the CDR3 reads CASSSKRRPGANVLTF. In DNA form, the CDR3 reads TGTGCCAGCAGCTCTAAAAGAAGGCCTGGGGCCAACGTCCTGACTTTC. This chain links TRBV7-8 with TRBJ2-6; no clear D. From germline, CDR1 is SGHVS and CDR2 FQNEAQ. CDR3 length: 16 amino acids. Trimming cost V 4 bases and J 2 bases, with 12 bases left between them.